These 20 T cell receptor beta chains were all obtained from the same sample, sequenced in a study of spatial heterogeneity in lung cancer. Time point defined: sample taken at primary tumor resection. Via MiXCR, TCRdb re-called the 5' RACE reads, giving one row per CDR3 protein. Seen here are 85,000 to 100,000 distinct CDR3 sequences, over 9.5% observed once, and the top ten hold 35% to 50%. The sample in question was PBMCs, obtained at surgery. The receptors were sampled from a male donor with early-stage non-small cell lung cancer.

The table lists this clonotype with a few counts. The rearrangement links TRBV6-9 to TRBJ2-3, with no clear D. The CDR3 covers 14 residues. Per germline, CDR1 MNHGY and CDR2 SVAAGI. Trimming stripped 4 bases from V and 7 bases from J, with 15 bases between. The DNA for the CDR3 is TGTGCCAGCAGTTCCTGGGCGCTTAAATATACGCAGTATTTT. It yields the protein CASSSWALKYTQYF.

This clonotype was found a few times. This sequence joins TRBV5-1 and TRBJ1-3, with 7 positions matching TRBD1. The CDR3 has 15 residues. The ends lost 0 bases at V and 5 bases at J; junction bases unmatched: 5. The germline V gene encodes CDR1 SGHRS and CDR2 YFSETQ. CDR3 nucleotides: TGCGCCAGCAGCTTGGAGGGACAGAGGAGAAACACCATATATTTT. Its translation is CASSLEGQRRNTIYF.

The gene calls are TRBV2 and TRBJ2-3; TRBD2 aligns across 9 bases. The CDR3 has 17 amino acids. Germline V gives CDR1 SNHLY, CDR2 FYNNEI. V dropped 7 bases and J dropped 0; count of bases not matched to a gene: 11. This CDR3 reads CASTEGQREVSTDTQYF. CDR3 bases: TGTGCCAGCACCGAAGGTCAGCGGGAGGTTAGCACAGATACGCAGTATTTT.

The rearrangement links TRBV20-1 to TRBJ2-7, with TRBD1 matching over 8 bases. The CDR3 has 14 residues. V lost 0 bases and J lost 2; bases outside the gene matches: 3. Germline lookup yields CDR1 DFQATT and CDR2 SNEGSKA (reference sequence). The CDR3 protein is CSAREGQGTYEQYF. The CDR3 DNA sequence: TGCAGTGCTAGAGAAGGACAGGGCACCTACGAGCAGTACTTC.

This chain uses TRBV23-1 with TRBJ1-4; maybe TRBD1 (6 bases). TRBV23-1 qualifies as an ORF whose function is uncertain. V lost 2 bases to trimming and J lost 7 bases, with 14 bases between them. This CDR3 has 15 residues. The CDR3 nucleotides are TGCGCCAGCAGTCAAGAACAGGGCGGTGGTGAAAAACTGTTTTTT. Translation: CASSQEQGGGEKLFF.

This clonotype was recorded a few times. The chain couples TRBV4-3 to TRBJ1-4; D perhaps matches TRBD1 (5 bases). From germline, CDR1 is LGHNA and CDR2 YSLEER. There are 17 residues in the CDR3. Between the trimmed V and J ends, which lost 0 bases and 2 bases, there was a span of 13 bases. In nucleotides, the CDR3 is TGCGCCAGCAGCCAAGATCCAAGGGGTTACACTAATGAAAAACTGTTTTTT. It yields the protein CASSQDPRGYTNEKLFF.

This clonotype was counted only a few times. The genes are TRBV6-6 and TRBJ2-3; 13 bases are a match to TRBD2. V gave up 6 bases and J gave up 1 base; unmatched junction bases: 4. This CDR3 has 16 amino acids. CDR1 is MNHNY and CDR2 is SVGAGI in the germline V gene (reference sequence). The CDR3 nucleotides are TGTGCCAGCAGCTACGGGACTAGCGGGGGCACAGATACGCAGTATTTT. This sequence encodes CASSYGTSGGTDTQYF.

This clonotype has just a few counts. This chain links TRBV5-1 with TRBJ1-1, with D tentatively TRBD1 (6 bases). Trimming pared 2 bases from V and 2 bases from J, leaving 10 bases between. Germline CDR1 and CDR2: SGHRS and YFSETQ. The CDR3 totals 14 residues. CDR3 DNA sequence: TGCGCCAGCAGCTTCGGACAGACAAACACTGAAGCTTTCTTT. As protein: CASSFGQTNTEAFF.

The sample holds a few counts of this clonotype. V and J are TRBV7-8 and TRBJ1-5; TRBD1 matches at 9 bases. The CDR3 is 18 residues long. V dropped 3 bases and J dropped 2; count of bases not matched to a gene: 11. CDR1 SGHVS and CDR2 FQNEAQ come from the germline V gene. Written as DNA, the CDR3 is TGTGCCAGCAGCTTTTCCGGGACAGGGAGTGGTGGCAATCAGCCCCAGCATTTT. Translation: CASSFSGTGSGGNQPQHF. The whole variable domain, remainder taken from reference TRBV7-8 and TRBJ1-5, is GAGVSQSPRYKVAKRGQDVALRCDPISGHVSLFWYQQALGQGPEFLTYFQNEAQLDKSGLPSDRFFAERPEGSVSTLKIQRTQQEDSAVYLCASSFSGTGSGGNQPQHFGDGTRLSIL.

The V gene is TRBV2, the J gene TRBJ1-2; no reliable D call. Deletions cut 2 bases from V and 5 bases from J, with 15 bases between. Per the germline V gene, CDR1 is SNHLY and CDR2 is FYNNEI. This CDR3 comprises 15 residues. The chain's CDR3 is CASSESQVLGYGYTF. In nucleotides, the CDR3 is TGTGCCAGCAGTGAATCTCAGGTTCTTGGGTATGGCTACACCTTC.

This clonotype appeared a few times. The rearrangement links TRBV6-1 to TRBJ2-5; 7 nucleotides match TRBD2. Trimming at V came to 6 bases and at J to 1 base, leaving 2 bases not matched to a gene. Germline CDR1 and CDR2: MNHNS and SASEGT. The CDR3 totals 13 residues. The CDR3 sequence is CASRASGQETQYF. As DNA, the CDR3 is TGTGCCAGCAGGGCTAGCGGCCAAGAGACCCAGTACTTC.

The CDR3 is CASTDRGYTRGNQPQHF. The DNA of the CDR3 is TGTGCCAGCACGGACAGGGGCTACACGAGGGGCAATCAGCCCCAGCATTTT. The rearrangement uses TRBV6-5 and TRBJ1-5; 9 positions agree with TRBD1. Looked up from germline, CDR1 is MNHEY and CDR2 is SVGAGI. The CDR3 runs to 17 residues. With V trimmed by 7 bases and J by 2 bases, 12 bases remained unmatched.

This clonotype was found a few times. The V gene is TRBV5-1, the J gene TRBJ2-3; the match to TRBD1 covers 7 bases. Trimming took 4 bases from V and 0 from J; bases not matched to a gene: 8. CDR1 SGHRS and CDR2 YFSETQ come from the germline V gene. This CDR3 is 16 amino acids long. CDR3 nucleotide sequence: TGCGCCAGCAGCATCCAGGGACAGAGCAGCACAGATACGCAGTATTTT. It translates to CASSIQGQSSTDTQYF.

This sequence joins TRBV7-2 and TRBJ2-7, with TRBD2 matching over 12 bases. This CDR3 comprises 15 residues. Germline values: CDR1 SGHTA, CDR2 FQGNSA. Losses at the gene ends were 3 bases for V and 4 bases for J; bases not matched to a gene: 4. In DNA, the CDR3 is TGTGCCAGCAGCTTGACTAGCGGGAGTGTATACGAGCAGTACTTC. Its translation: CASSLTSGSVYEQYF.

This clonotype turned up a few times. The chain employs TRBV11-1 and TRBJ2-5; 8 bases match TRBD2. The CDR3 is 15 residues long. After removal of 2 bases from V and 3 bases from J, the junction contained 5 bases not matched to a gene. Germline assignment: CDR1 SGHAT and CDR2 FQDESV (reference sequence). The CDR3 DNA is TGTGCCAGCAGCTTACGAGCGGGAGCAGAAGAGACCCAGTACTTC. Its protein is CASSLRAGAEETQYF.

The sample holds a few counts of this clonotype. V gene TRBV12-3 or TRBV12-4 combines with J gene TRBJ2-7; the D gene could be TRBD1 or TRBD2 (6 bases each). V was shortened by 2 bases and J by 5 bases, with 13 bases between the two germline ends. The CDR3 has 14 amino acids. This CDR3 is CASSLPQGRNEQYF. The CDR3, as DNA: TGTGCCAGCAGTTTACCGCAGGGGAGGAACGAGCAGTACTTC.

The CDR3 sequence: CASSTRTGGTYEQYF. The CDR3 coding sequence is TGTGCCAGCAGTACCCGGACAGGGGGGACGTACGAGCAGTACTTC. This sequence joins TRBV6-2 or TRBV6-3 and TRBJ2-7, with 10 bases fitting TRBD1. The ends lost 5 bases at V and 4 bases at J; junction bases unmatched: 8. CDR1 MNHEY and CDR2 SVGEGT come from the germline V gene. The CDR3 spans 15 residues.

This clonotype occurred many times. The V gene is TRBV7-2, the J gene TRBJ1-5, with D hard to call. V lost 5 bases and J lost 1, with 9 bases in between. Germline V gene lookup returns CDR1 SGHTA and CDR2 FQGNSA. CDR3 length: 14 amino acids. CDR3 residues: CASSPVKSNQPQHF. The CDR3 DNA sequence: TGTGCCAGCAGCCCAGTAAAGAGCAATCAGCCCCAGCATTTT.

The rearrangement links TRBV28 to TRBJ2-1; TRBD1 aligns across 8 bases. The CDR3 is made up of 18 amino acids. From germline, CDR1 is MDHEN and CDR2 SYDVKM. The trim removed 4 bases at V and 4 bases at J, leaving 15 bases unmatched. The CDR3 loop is CASSWESQRGQEYNEQFF. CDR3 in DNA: TGTGCCAGCAGTTGGGAGTCGCAGAGGGGACAGGAGTACAATGAGCAGTTCTTC.

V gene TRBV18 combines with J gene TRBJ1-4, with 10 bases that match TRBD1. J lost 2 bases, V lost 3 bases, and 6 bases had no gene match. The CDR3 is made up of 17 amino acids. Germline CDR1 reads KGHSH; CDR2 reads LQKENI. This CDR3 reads CASSPRTGGSTNEKLFF. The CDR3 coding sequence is TGTGCCAGCTCACCGCGGACAGGGGGTTCTACTAATGAAAAACTGTTTTTT.